Here is one T cell receptor beta chain with its context. Its antigen remains unknown. The CDR3 length is 16 residues. V was shortened by 3 bases and J by 0 bases, with 16 bases between the two germline ends. Per the germline V gene, CDR1 is DFQATT and CDR2 is SNEGSKA (reference sequence). The entry originates in a study of type 1 regulatory T cells. TCRdb re-derived calls from the reads in MiXCR, one entry per CDR3 protein. The sample yields tens of thousands of distinct CDR3 sequences, 62% seen once. This sequence joins TRBV20-1 and TRBJ2-3, with D tentatively TRBD1 (6 bases). The clonotype comes from a human donor in good health. The sample comprised cultured non-Tr1 T cells, either the whole culture or a sorted T cell fraction (not recorded which). The DNA for the CDR3 is TGCAGTGCTAGGGGGGCCTTAGCATCGAGCACAGATACGCAGTATTTT. Translation gives CSARGALASSTDTQYF.